This TCR beta chain was recovered during a study of blood T cell repertoires in COVID-19. Study summary: The United States, Italy and Spain supplied acute and convalescent COVID-19 samples. The analysed material was cDNA or gDNA that came from T cells, B-cell-depleted T cells, or PBMCs.

Authors' data handling: Reference gene primer amplification gave nucleated cell count estimates. Method: immunoSEQ multiplex PCR; TCRdb's copy keeps in-frame clones and lacks some. V, J and clone size are those of that table, while D and trimming were read from the DNA. Among approximately 110,000 clones listed, about 81% were seen once. The CDR3 runs to 18 residues. CDR1 is SGHTA, CDR2 FQGTGA, per germline. V gave up 2 bases and J gave up 4 bases; unmatched junction bases: 9. This receptor was obtained from a man between 65 and 85 years old with acute or convalescent COVID-19. The chain links TRBV7-3 to TRBJ2-3; 13 bases are a match to TRBD2. The sequenced sample was peripheral blood. The CDR3 protein is CASSLRGLAGVSPDTQYF. The CDR3 region has the DNA TGTGCCAGCAGCTTACGAGGACTAGCGGGAGTTAGCCCAGATACGCAGTATTTT.